This T cell receptor (beta chain) was recorded in a study of blood T cells in healthy people across ages. In regard to this clonotype: The antigen is undetermined.

Peripheral blood was drawn, approximately 9.4 milliliters per donor. Trimming removed 0 bases at V and 6 bases at J, with 16 bases between. From germline, CDR1 is SGDLS and CDR2 YYNGEE. This CDR3 has 16 residues. A second PCR of about 7 to 11 cycles used a sample-barcoded 5' primer and a J-beta primer mix. MiXCR, applied by TCRdb to the 5' RACE reads, yields one record per CDR3 protein. This sample has roughly 560,000 distinct CDR3 sequences, with about 24% found just once. The study's findings and limits: TCR beta diversity was tightly associated with the proportion of naive T cells.

These data were also reused for a study on T cells of mothers and their children. That work states: All RNA that had been extracted was used for cDNA synthesis at approximately 1.5 ug per 15 ul. Addition of sample barcodes and 2-4 random nucleotides occurred through the M1S primer of the second PCR.

This chain uses TRBV9 with TRBJ2-1, with D tentatively TRBD2 (5 bases). The sample taken for sequencing was blood. The TCR was taken from a boy aged 5-17 years in good health. The CDR3 sequence: CASSVVSSTLSNEQFF. CDR3 sequence (DNA): TGTGCCAGCAGCGTAGTCTCTAGCACCCTATCCAATGAGCAGTTCTTC.